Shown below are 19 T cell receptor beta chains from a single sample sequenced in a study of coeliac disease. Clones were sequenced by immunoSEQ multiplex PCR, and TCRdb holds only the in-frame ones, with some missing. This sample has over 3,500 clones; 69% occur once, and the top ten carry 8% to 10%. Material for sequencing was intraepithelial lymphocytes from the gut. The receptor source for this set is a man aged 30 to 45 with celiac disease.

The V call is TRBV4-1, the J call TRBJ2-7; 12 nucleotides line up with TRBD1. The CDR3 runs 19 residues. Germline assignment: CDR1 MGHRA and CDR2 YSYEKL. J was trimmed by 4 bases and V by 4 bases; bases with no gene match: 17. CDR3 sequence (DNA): TGCGCCAGCAGCCCCGCGTGGGGACAGGGGGCACTACCGGGGTACGAGCAGTACTTC. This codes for CASSPAWGQGALPGYEQYF.

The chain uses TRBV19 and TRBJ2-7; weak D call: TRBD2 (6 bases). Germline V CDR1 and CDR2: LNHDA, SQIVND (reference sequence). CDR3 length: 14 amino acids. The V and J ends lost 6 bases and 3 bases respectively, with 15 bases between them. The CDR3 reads CASSGGVRDYEQYF. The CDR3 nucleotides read TGTGCCAGTAGCGGGGGTGTGAGAGACTACGAGCAGTACTTC.

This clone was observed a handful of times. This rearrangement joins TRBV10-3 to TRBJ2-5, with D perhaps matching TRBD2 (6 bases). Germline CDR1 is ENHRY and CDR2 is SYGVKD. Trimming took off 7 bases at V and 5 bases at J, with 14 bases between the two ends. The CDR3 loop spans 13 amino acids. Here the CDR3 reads CAITGGVWETQYF. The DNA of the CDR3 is TGTGCCATCACAGGAGGGGTATGGGAGACCCAGTACTTC.

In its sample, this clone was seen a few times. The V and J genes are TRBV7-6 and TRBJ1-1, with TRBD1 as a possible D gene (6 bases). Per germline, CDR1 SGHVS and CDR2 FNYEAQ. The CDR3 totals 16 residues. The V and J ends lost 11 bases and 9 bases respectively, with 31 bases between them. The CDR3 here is CAVTAGFHGWGPKAFF. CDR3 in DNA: TGTGCCGTAACGGCGGGCTTTCACGGCTGGGGGCCTAAAGCTTTCTTT.

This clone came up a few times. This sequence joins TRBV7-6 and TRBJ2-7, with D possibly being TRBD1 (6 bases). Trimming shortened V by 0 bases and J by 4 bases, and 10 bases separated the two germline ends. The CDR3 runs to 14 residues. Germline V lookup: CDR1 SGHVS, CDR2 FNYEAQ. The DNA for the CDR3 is TGTGCCAGCAGCTTAGCGTTAGGACAGTACGAGCAGTACTTC. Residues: CASSLALGQYEQYF.

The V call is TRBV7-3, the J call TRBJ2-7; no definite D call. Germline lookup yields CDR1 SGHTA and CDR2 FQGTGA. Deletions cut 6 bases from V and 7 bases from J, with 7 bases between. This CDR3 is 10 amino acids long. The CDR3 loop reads CASRSLEQYF. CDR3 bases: TGTGCCAGCAGATCCCTAGAGCAGTACTTC. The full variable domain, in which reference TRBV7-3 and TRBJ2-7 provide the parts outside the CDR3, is GAGVSQTPSNKVTEKGKYVELRCDPISGHTALYWYRQSLGQGPEFLIYFQGTGAADDSGLPNDRFFAVRPEGSVSTLKIQRTERGDSAVYLCASRSLEQYFGPGTRLTVT.

CDR3 in DNA: TGTGCCAGCACCTCTAGCGGGCTGAGTTCCTACGAGCAGTACTTC. This translates into CASTSSGLSSYEQYF. The chain recombines TRBV28 with TRBJ2-7; 8 bases fit TRBD2. The J segment lost 1 base and the V segment lost 7 bases, leaving 9 bases of the junction unmatched. The CDR3 covers 15 residues. The germline V gene encodes CDR1 MDHEN and CDR2 SYDVKM.

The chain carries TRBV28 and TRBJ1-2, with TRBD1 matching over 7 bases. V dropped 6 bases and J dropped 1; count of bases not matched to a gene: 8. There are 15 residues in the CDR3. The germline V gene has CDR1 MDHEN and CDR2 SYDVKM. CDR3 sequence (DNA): TGTGCCAGCAGAACCGGGACAGCGAATAACTATGGCTACACCTTC. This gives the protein CASRTGTANNYGYTF.

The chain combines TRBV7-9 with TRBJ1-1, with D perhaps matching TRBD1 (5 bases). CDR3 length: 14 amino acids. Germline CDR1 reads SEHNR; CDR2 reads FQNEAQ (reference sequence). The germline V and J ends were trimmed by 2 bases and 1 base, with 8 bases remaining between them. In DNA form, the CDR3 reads TGTGCCAGCAGCTTACAGGGCTCGAACACTGAAGCTTTCTTT. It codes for CASSLQGSNTEAFF.

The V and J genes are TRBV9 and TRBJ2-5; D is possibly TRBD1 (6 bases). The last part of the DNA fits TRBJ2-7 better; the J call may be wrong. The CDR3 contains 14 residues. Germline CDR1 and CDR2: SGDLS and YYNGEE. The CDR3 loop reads CASSGGQGSYEQYF. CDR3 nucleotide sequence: TGTGCCAGCAGCGGCGGTCAGGGGAGCTACGAGCAGTACTTC.

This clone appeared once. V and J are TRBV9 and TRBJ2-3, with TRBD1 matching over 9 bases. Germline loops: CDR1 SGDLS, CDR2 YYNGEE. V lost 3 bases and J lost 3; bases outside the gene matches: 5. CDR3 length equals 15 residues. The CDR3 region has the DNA TGTGCCAGCAGCGCGACAGGGGGATGGACAGATACGCAGTATTTT. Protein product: CASSATGGWTDTQYF.

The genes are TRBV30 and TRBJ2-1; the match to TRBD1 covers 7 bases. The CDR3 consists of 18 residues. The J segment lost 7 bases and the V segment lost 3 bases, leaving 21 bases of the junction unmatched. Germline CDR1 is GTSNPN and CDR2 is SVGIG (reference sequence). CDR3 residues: CAWSTGQPISVSRNEQFF. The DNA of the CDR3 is TGTGCCTGGAGCACGGGACAGCCGATTTCGGTCTCTCGGAATGAGCAGTTCTTC. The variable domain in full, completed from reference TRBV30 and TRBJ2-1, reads SQTIHQWPATLVQPVGSPLSLECTVEGTSNPNLYWYRQAAGRGLQLLFYSVGIGQISSEVPQNLSASRPQDRQFILSSKKLLLSDSGFYLCAWSTGQPISVSRNEQFFGPGTRLTVL.

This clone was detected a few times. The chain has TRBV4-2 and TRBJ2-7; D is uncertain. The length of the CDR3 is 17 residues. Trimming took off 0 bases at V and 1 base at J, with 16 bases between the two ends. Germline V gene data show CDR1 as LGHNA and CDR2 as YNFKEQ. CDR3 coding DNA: TGTGCCAGCAGCCAAGATGTATACTCCCCCCGATCCTACGAGCAGTACTTC. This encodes CASSQDVYSPRSYEQYF.

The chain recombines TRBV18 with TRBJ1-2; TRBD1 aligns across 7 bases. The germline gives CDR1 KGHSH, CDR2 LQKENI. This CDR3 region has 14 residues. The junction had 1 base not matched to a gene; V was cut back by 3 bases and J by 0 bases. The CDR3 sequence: CASSPGQSNYGYTF. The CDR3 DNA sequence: TGTGCCAGCTCACCGGGACAGTCTAACTATGGCTACACCTTC.

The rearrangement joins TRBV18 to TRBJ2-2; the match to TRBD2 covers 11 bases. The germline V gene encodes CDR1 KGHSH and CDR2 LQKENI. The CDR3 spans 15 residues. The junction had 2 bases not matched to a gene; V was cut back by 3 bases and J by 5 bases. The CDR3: CASSPGTSGTGELFF. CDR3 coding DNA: TGTGCCAGCTCACCCGGGACTAGCGGTACCGGGGAGCTGTTTTTT.

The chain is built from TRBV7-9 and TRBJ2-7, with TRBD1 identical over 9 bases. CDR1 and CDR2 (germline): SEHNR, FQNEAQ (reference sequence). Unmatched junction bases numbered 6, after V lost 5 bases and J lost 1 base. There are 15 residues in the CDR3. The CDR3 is CASSPPGTGSYEQYF. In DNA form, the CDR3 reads TGTGCCAGCAGCCCCCCCGGGACAGGGTCCTACGAGCAGTACTTC.

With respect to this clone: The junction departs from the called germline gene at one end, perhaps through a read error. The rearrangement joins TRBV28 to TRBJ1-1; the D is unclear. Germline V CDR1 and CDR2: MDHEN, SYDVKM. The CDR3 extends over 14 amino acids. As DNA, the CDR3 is TGTGCCAGCGGGAGCAGCCTCCCGAACACTAAAGCTTTCTTT. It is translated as CASGSSLPNTKAFF.

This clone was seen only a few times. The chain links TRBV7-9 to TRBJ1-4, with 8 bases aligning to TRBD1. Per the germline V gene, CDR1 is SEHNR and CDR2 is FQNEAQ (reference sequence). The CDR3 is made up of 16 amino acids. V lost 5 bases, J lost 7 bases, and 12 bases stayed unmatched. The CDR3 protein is CASSLPVDRGAEKLFF. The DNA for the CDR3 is TGTGCCAGCAGCCTACCCGTTGACAGGGGAGCTGAAAAACTGTTTTTT.

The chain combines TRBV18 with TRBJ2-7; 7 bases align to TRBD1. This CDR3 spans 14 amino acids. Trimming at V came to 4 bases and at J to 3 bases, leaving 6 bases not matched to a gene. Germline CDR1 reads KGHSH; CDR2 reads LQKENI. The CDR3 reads CASSLGQVNYEQYF. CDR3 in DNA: TGTGCCAGCTCACTCGGACAGGTAAACTACGAGCAGTACTTC.